Described below is a single T cell receptor (beta chain) sequence and its context. The target antigen is unknown. The junction had 4 bases not matched to a gene; V was cut back by 8 bases and J by 0 bases. The CDR3 contains 14 residues. Looked up from germline, CDR1 is SNHLY and CDR2 is FYNNEI. This sample is part of a study of naive and memory T cell subsets. Findings of the study overall: A few larger clonotypes appeared in naive repertoires, especially CD8, possibly memory cells re-expressing CD45RA. Each distinct alpha or beta sequence counts as one clonotype. Activation and differentiation may alter RNA-based TCR counts.

CMV status came from CD4+ IFNgamma after overnight CMV lysate stimulation. Both TRBC1 and TRBC2 were covered by a beta constant-region primer of two equimolar oligonucleotides. Nested alpha and beta constant-region primers with the SP2 primer drove four PCR rounds on ligated cDNA. A 12-nucleotide UMI and the SP2 primer were added to the cDNA 3' end by oligonucleotide ligation. TCRdb passed the UMI-ligation and nested PCR reads through MiXCR, listing each CDR3 protein once. The table includes under 150,000 distinct CDR3 sequences, approximately 20% detected once. The specimen was naive CD8+ T cells from blood. The V call is TRBV2, the J call TRBJ1-5; TRBD1 aligns across 7 bases. The receptor's source is a human donor in good health. The CDR3 sequence: CASQTGNSNQPQHF. CDR3 coding DNA: TGTGCCAGCCAGACAGGGAATAGCAATCAGCCCCAGCATTTT.